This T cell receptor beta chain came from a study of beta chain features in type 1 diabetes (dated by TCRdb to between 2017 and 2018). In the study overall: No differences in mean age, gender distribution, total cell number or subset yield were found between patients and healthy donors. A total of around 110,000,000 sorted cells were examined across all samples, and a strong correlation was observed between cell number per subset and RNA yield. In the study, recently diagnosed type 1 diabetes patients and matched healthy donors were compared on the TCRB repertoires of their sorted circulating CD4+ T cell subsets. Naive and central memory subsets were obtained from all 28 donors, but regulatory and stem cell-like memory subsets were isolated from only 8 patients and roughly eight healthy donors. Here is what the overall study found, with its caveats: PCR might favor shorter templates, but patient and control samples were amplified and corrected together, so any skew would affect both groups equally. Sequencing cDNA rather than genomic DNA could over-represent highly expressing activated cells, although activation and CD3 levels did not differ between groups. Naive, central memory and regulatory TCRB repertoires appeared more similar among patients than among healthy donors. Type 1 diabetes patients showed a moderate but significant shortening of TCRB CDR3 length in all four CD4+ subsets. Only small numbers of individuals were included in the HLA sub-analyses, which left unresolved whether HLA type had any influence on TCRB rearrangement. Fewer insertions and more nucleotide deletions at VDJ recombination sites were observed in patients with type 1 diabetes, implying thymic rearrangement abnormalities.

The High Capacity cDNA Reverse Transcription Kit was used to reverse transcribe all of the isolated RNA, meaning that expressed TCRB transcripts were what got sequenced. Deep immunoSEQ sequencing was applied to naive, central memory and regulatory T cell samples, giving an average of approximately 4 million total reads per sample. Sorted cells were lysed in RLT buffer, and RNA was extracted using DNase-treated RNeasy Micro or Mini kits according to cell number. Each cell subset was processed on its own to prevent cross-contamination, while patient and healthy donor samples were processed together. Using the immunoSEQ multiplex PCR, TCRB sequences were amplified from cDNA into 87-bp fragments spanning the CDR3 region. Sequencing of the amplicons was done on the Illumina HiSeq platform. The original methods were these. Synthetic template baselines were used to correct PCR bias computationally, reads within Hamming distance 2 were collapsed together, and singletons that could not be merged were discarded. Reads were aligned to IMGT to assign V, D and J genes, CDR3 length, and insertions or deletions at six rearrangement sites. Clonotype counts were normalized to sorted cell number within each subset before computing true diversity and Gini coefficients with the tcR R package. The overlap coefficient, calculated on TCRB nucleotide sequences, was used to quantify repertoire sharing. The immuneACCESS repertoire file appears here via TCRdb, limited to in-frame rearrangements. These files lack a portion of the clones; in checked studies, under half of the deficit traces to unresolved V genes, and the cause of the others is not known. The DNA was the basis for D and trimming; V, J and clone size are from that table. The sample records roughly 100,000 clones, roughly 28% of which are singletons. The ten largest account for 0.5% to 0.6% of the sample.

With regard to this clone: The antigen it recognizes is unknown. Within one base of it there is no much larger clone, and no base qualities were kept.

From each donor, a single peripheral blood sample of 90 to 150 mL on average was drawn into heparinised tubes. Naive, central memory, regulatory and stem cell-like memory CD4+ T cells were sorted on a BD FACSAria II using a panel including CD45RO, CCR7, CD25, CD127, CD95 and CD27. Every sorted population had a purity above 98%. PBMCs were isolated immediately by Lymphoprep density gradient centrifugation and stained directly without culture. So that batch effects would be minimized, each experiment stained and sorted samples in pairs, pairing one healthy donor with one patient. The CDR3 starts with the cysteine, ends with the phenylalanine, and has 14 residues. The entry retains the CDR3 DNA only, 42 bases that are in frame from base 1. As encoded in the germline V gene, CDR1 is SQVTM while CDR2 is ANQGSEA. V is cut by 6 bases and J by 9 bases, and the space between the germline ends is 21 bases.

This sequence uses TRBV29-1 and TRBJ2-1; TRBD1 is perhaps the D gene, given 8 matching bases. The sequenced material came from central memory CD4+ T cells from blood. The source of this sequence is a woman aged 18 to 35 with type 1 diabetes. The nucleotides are TGCAGCGTAGCGGGGACAGGCCTACAAGGTGAGCAGTTCTTC. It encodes CSVAGTGLQGEQFF.